What follows is one TCR beta chain and its context. The data originate from a study of blood T cell repertoires in COVID-19. In the study overall: From the United States, Italy and Spain came samples of acute and convalescent COVID-19. From T cells, B-cell-depleted T cells, or PBMCs came the material, which was cDNA or gDNA.

This CDR3 contains 12 residues. The germline V and J ends were trimmed by 6 bases and 5 bases, with 10 bases remaining between them. Authors' processing steps: How many nucleated cells were present was estimated from reference gene primer amplification. Profiling relied on immunoSEQ multiplex PCR, and the TCRdb table lists in-frame clones only, not all of them. V and J calls and clone size follow that table, whereas D and trimming were derived from the DNA. The table shows some 80,000 clones, with around nine tenths occurring only once. The sequence was collected from an elderly man with active or convalescent COVID-19. V and J are TRBV12-3 or TRBV12-4 and TRBJ1-2; a weak D match, TRBD1 (6 bases). Sequenced input: peripheral blood. The CDR3 DNA reads TGTGCCAGCAGCTACAGGGTTTATGGCTACACCTTC. Protein: CASSYRVYGYTF.